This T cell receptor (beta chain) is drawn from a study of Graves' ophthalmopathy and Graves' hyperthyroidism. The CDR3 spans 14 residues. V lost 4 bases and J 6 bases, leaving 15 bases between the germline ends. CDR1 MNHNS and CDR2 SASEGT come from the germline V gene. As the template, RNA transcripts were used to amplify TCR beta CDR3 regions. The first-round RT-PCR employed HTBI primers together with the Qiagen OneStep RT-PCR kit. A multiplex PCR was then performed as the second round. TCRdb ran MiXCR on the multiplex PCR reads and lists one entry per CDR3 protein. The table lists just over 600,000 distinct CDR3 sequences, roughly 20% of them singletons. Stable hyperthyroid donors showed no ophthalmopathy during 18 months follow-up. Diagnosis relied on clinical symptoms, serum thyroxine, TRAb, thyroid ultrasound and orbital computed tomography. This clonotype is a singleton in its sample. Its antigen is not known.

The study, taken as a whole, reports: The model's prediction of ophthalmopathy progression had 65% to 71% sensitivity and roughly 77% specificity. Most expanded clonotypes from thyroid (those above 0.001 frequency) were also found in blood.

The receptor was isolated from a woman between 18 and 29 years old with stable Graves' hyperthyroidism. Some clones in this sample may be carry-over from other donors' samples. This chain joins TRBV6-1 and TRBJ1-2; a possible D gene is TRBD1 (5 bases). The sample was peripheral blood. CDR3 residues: CASSVMTRGDGYTF. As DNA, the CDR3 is TGTGCCAGCAGTGTAATGACGCGGGGGGATGGCTACACCTTC.